This TCR beta chain derives from a study of response to subunit inactivated influenza vaccine. Study-level results: The authors put forward the suggestion that each seasonal influenza vaccination may bring in only a limited number of new T cells.

This clonotype was seen a handful of times. As yet, its antigen is unknown. TCRdb called the RT-PCR reads again in MiXCR, with one record for every CDR3 protein. The data hold about 620,000 distinct CDR3 sequences, with about 10% observed a single time. V was pared by 6 bases and J by 3 bases, with 20 bases between. Germline V gene data show CDR1 as DFQATT and CDR2 as SNEGSKA (reference sequence). This CDR3 is 15 amino acids long. The sample was PBMCs from blood, taken on the day of vaccination. The chain recombines TRBV20-1 with TRBJ2-5; D call uncertain. This clonotype was obtained from a man between 45 and 60 years old who received an inactivated influenza vaccine. CDR3 bases: TGCAGTGCCATCCCCACCGGCGGTCTAAAAGAGACCCAGTACTTC. Translation gives CSAIPTGGLKETQYF.